This T cell receptor (beta chain) was recovered during a study of regulatory T cells in long-lasting Graves disease. Construction of the TCR beta libraries employed iRepertoire HTBI primers in conjunction with Arm-PCR of CDR3 regions. From the multiplex PCR reads, TCRdb called clonotypes with MiXCR, one entry per CDR3 protein. Here the sample spans about 460,000 distinct CDR3 sequences, about 20% being singletons. Germline V gene sequence: CDR1 SGDLS, CDR2 YYNGEE. CDR3 length: 12 amino acids. V was trimmed by 4 bases and J by 10 bases, leaving 14 bases between them. Time point in this sample: persistent/refractory GD, antithyroid drugs over 5 years with positive TRAb. Following extraction of RNA from PBMCs, that RNA was used to make the TCR library.

The origin of this receptor is a female donor with Graves disease. Sequenced here: peripheral blood mononuclear cells (PBMCs), sampled when the disease was refractory, from a patient treated with antithyroid drugs. The V gene is TRBV9, the J gene TRBJ1-1; D is perhaps TRBD1 (5 bases). CDR3 loop: CASSTGGSAAFF. CDR3 nucleotide sequence: TGTGCCAGCAGCACCGGGGGATCGGCAGCTTTCTTT.